Below are 18 T cell receptor beta chains sequenced from a single sample in a study of vaccination and CD4 T cells after COVID-19. Cultured CD4+ T-cell DNA underwent Oncomine TCR Beta short-read sequencing. TCRdb analysed the PCR reads with MiXCR anew, one entry per CDR3 protein. The sample carries under 25,000 distinct CDR3 sequences, less than 70% recorded once. Antigens for these TCRs are unknown. Treatment: approximately 9-day PBMC culture with coronavirus spike peptide pools or control peptides (ViraFEST assay). Sequencing was carried out using CD4+ T cells from blood, cultured in vitro. Receptor source: a human donor who had recovered from COVID-19.

This chain joins TRBV3-1 and TRBJ1-5; no definite D call. V was pared by 2 bases and J by 9 bases, with 17 bases between. CDR1 is LGHDT, CDR2 YNNKEL, per germline (reference sequence). The CDR3 consists of 15 residues. CDR3 in amino acids: CASSQSSGPGRPQHF. In DNA form, the CDR3 reads TGTGCCAGCAGCCAATCCTCTGGTCCAGGTCGGCCCCAGCATTTT.

The sample holds a few counts of this clonotype. The chain links TRBV12-3 or TRBV12-4 to TRBJ2-2; D remains ambiguous. This CDR3 region has 12 residues. V shed 7 bases and J shed 8 bases, with 11 bases lying between them. The chain's CDR3 is CASKVEAGELFF. CDR3 coding DNA: TGTGCCAGCAAAGTCGAGGCTGGGGAGCTGTTTTTT.

The rearrangement joins TRBV18 to TRBJ2-7; the D call may be TRBD1 or TRBD2 (5 bases each). V lost 6 bases, J lost 7 bases, and 16 bases lay in between. CDR3 length equals 13 residues. The V gene's germline CDR1 is KGHSH and CDR2 LQKENI. DNA of the CDR3: TGTGCCAGCTCCCTGGGGACGGAACAGGAGCAGTACTTC. It specifies CASSLGTEQEQYF.

A few counts support this clonotype. This chain uses TRBV7-9 with TRBJ2-5; D uncertain. Germline loops: CDR1 SEHNR, CDR2 FQNEAQ (reference sequence). This CDR3 has 12 residues. The V end was cut by 5 bases, the J end by 2 bases, with 6 bases between. The CDR3 DNA reads TGTGCCAGCAGCCCCCAGCAAGAGACCCAGTACTTC. Encoded protein: CASSPQQETQYF.

V is TRBV7-9 and J is TRBJ1-4; D remains ambiguous. V lost 5 bases and J 2 bases, leaving 12 bases between the germline ends. Germline-derived CDR1 and CDR2 are SEHNR and FQNEAQ (reference sequence). This CDR3 spans 15 amino acids. The CDR3 DNA sequence: TGTGCCAGCAGCCCACTCTGGGATACTAATGAAAAACTGTTTTTT. Its translation: CASSPLWDTNEKLFF.

This chain uses TRBV18 with TRBJ1-5; tentative D call: TRBD1 (5 bases). Germline-derived CDR1 and CDR2 are KGHSH and LQKENI. The ends were cut back, 3 bases at V and 3 bases at J, with 12 bases in the middle. The CDR3 totals 15 residues. The CDR3 here is CASSPPGRYNQPQHF. The CDR3 coding sequence is TGTGCCAGCTCACCCCCAGGGAGGTACAATCAGCCCCAGCATTTT.

This chain joins TRBV19 and TRBJ1-5; tentative D call: TRBD1 (5 bases). The CDR3 is made up of 17 amino acids. The ends were cut back, 3 bases at V and 0 bases at J, with 15 bases in the middle. Germline CDR1 LNHDA, CDR2 SQIVND (reference sequence). The CDR3 loop reads CASSMGTGDFSNQPQHF. Written as DNA, the CDR3 is TGTGCCAGTAGTATGGGGACGGGTGATTTTAGCAATCAGCCCCAGCATTTT.

The rearrangement joins TRBV24-1 to TRBJ2-7; maybe TRBD2 (5 bases). V lost 7 bases to trimming and J lost 6 bases, with 15 bases between them. CDR3 length: 13 residues. Germline CDR1 is KGHDR and CDR2 is SFDVKD. CDR3 sequence: CATRRGEQSEQYF. CDR3 nucleotide sequence: TGTGCCACCAGGCGTGGGGAGCAGTCCGAGCAGTACTTC.

V and J are TRBV24-1 and TRBJ2-7, with TRBD1 identical over 7 bases. V shed 2 bases and J 8 bases; nucleotides not matched to a gene: 5. This CDR3 has 13 amino acids. Germline V gene sequence: CDR1 KGHDR, CDR2 SFDVKD. CDR3 bases: TGTGCCACCAGTGATTCGGACAGGTCCCAGCAGTACTTC. This gives the protein CATSDSDRSQQYF.

The genes are TRBV11-2 and TRBJ1-1; D is unresolved. V lost 1 base, J lost 0 bases, and 18 bases lay in between. The CDR3 is made up of 18 amino acids. The germline V gene has CDR1 SGHAT and CDR2 FQNNGV. The CDR3 loop is CASSLAAPRSSLNTEAFF. CDR3 coding DNA: TGTGCCAGCAGCTTAGCCGCCCCCCGAAGCTCCCTGAACACTGAAGCTTTCTTT.

This chain uses TRBV5-5 with TRBJ1-5; maybe TRBD1 (6 bases). CDR1 SGHKS and CDR2 YYEKEE come from the germline V gene (reference sequence). The CDR3 runs to 13 residues. The ends were cut back, 4 bases at V and 7 bases at J, with 12 bases in the middle. The CDR3: CASSKQGDQPQHF. CDR3 sequence (DNA): TGTGCCAGCAGCAAACAGGGAGACCAGCCCCAGCATTTT.

The gene calls are TRBV7-9 and TRBJ1-2; D unclear. Germline CDR1 and CDR2: SEHNR and FQNEAQ (reference sequence). The CDR3 has 16 amino acids. The ends were cut back, 5 bases at V and 7 bases at J, with 23 bases in the middle. The CDR3 is CASSPSSGSPRSGYTF. CDR3 nucleotides: TGTGCCAGCAGCCCTAGTTCCGGATCCCCTAGAAGTGGCTACACCTTC.

This chain connects TRBV28 to TRBJ1-2; no clear D. The germline CDR1 and CDR2 sequences are MDHEN and SYDVKM. CDR3 size: 13 residues. Trimming took off 2 bases at V and 4 bases at J, with 8 bases between the two ends. CDR3 loop: CASSLNGGYGYTF. CDR3 coding DNA: TGTGCCAGCAGTTTAAACGGAGGCTATGGCTACACCTTC.

This chain links TRBV6-2 or TRBV6-3 with TRBJ1-2; D gene ambiguous. The germline gives CDR1 MNHEY, CDR2 SVGEGT. The V end lost 6 bases, the J end lost 1 base, and 9 bases lay between the germline ends. The CDR3 has 13 amino acids. The CDR3 DNA sequence: TGTGCCAGCAGGGACGCAGTTAACTATGGCTACACCTTC. Translation: CASRDAVNYGYTF.

The chain is built from TRBV27 and TRBJ2-7; D might be TRBD2 (5 bases). Germline V CDR1 and CDR2: MNHEY, SMNVEV (reference sequence). CDR3 length: 13 residues. V was cut by 8 bases and J by 4 bases, with 15 bases left in between. The CDR3 here is CASSGEGWYEQYF. Written as DNA, the CDR3 is TGTGCCAGCTCCGGAGAGGGCTGGTACGAGCAGTACTTC.

This sequence joins TRBV6-1 and TRBJ2-2; 9 bases are shared with TRBD1. The CDR3 is 15 amino acids. Per germline, CDR1 MNHNS and CDR2 SASEGT. J gave up 4 bases and V 2 bases, and 2 bases lay outside the gene matches. As DNA, the CDR3 is TGTGCCAGCAGTGAACCGGGACAGGGCACCGGGGAGCTGTTTTTT. Its protein is CASSEPGQGTGELFF.

The V gene is TRBV10-3, the J gene TRBJ2-1; 7 bases are shared with TRBD1. Germline CDR1 ENHRY, CDR2 SYGVKD. V was pared by 8 bases and J by 11 bases, with 12 bases of the junction left unmatched. This CDR3 has 13 residues. The CDR3 DNA reads as TGTGCCATCCGGGACAGTAACAATGATCAGCAGTTCTTC. Its translation is CAIRDSNNDQQFF.

This clonotype was counted only a few times. The V gene is TRBV2, the J gene TRBJ1-2; no definite D call. Germline V gene data show CDR1 as SNHLY and CDR2 as FYNNEI. The CDR3 runs to 15 residues. V shed 2 bases and J shed 4 bases, with 14 bases lying between them. The CDR3 sequence is CASSEIGERTYGYTF. CDR3 in DNA: TGTGCCAGCAGTGAAATCGGCGAGCGGACCTATGGCTACACCTTC.